This TCR beta chain was sequenced during a study of human T cells and chemical hapten exposure. The wider study: There were per-sample TCR yield variations, arising mainly from small pooled library volume differences. General study points: Since the donors had alopecia, their immune response may not be the same as that of healthy people.

Time point of the sample: patch test 1, 2 weeks after DPC sensitization. The treatment is: therapeutic diphenylcyclopropenone sensitization with weekly scalp DPC. TCRdb used MiXCR to reprocess the RACE reads, holding one entry per CDR3 protein. The sample includes some 170,000 distinct CDR3 sequences, about 22% of them seen just once. J lost 2 bases, V lost 0 bases, and 11 bases had no gene match. Germline CDR1 is PRHDT and CDR2 is FYEKMQ (reference sequence). The CDR3 has 18 amino acids. As concerns this clonotype: Its matching antigen is unknown.

The receptor comes from a woman aged 45-60 years with alopecia areata. Some clones in this sample may be carry-over from other donors' samples. The sequencing here drew on whole blood, taken in connection with sensitization to the hapten diphenylcyclopropenone (DPC). V gene TRBV13 combines with J gene TRBJ2-3; 7 bases line up with TRBD2. The CDR3 DNA is TGTGCCAGCAGCTTAGGCCCTTTTAAGCGGGGAGACACAGATACGCAGTATTTT. This translates into CASSLGPFKRGDTDTQYF.